This T cell receptor beta chain stems from a study of T cells in Graves' hyperthyroidism and ophthalmopathy. About the research overall: Any treatment followed the collection of peripheral blood at initial diagnosis.

Worth noting for this clonotype: As yet, its antigen is unknown.

What was amplified from RNA transcripts were TCR beta CDR3 regions. RT-PCR in the first round (using the HTBI primer set) targeted the TCR CDR3. TCRdb reprocessed the multiplex PCR reads via MiXCR and lists one record per CDR3 protein. The sample lists roughly 38,000 distinct CDR3 sequences, less than 50% seen once, with approximately 6.2% in the top ten. The germline V gene encodes CDR1 WNHNN and CDR2 SYGVQD (reference sequence). This CDR3 is 12 amino acids long. Trimming cost V 6 bases and J 4 bases; bases outside gene matches: 1. General study results and limits: Through a model of 13 V-J features, ophthalmopathy was separated from stable hyperthyroidism.

These patients, aged 18 to 65, had recently diagnosed hyperthyroidism lasting under 2 months. Patients with uncontrolled infections, other autoimmune diseases, pregnancy or lactation were excluded. Sequenced: blood. This sequence originates from a woman in her forties or fifties with Graves' hyperthyroidism that later progressed to Graves' ophthalmopathy. This chain connects TRBV10-1 to TRBJ2-7, with 9 bases matching TRBD1. The CDR3 loop reads CASSGTGYEQYF. CDR3 sequence (DNA): TGCGCCAGCAGCGGGACAGGGTACGAGCAGTACTTC.